This T cell receptor beta chain was obtained from a study of T cells in Graves' hyperthyroidism and ophthalmopathy. There were TCR beta CDR3 regions amplified from RNA transcripts. The primer set for the first-round RT-PCR of the TCR CDR3 was HTBI. TCRdb reanalysed the multiplex PCR reads using MiXCR and keeps one entry per CDR3 protein. The sample carries about 610,000 distinct CDR3 sequences, roughly 15% recorded once. Germline V gene sequence: CDR1 MDHEN, CDR2 SYDVKM. This CDR3 has 15 residues. V lost 5 bases, J lost 6 bases, and 19 bases lay in between. This clonotype was seen ten or more times. Sequencing was performed on blood. The sequence was collected from a woman between 35 and 50 years old with Graves' ophthalmopathy. The chain couples TRBV28 to TRBJ1-2; no clear D. The DNA of the CDR3 is TGTGCCAGCAGTCCCGGGTTCAGCGGTCGGAATGGCTACACCTTC. The encoded protein is CASSPGFSGRNGYTF.